Following are 2 T cell receptor beta chains from one sample sequenced in a study of cytomegalovirus exposure and HLA in healthy donors. Both 60 Vbeta primers and 13 Jbeta primers went into the PCR. Libraries were prepared by immunoSEQ multiplex PCR; TCRdb keeps only in-frame clonotypes and omits some of them. The table lists approximately 100,000 clones, 64% of them singletons. Sequencing input: PBMCs. The receptors were sampled from a man between 60 and 75 years old in good health and CMV-seronegative.

The chain recombines TRBV9 with TRBJ2-3; no reliable D call. Germline V CDR1 and CDR2: SGDLS, YYNGEE. The CDR3 spans 15 residues. V was shortened by 0 bases and J by 2 bases, with 10 bases between the two germline ends. The CDR3 reads CASSVDTAFTDTQYF. CDR3 coding DNA: TGTGCCAGCAGCGTAGACACAGCCTTCACAGATACGCAGTATTTT.

The chain uses TRBV15 and TRBJ1-2; D is ambiguous. With 3 bases removed from V and 4 bases from J, the gap between germline ends came to 12 bases. From germline, CDR1 is LNHNV and CDR2 YYDKDF (reference sequence). The CDR3 is made up of 14 amino acids. The CDR3 DNA sequence: TGTGCCACCAGCAGCGAAACCCAGATCTATGGCTACACCTTC. It codes for CATSSETQIYGYTF. The complete variable domain, with remaining parts taken from reference TRBV15 and TRBJ1-2, reads DAMVIQNPRYQVTQFGKPVTLSCSQTLNHNVMYWYQQKSSQAPKLLFHYYDKDFNNEADTPDNFQSRRPNTSFCFLDIRSPGLGDTAMYLCATSSETQIYGYTFGSGTRLTVV.